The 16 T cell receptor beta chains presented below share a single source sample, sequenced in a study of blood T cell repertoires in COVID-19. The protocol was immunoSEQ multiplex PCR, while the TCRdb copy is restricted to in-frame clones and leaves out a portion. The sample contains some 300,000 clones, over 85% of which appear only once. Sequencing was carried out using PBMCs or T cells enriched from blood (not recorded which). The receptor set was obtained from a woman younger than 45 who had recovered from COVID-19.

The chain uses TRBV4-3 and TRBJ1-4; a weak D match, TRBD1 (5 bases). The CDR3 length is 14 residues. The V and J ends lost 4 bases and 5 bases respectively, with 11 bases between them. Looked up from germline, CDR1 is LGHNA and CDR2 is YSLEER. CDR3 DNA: TGCGCCAGCAGCCCGGGGGTCCAGAATGAAAAACTGTTTTTT. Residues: CASSPGVQNEKLFF.

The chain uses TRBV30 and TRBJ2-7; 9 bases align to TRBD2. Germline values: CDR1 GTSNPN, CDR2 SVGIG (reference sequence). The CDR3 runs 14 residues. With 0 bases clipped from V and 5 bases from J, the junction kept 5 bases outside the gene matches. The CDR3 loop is CAWSVSWTSDEQYF. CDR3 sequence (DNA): TGTGCCTGGAGTGTTTCCTGGACTAGCGACGAGCAGTACTTC. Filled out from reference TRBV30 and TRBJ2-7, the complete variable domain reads SQTIHQWPATLVQPVGSPLSLECTVEGTSNPNLYWYRQAAGRGLQLLFYSVGIGQISSEVPQNLSASRPQDRQFILSSKKLLLSDSGFYLCAWSVSWTSDEQYFGPGTRLTVT.

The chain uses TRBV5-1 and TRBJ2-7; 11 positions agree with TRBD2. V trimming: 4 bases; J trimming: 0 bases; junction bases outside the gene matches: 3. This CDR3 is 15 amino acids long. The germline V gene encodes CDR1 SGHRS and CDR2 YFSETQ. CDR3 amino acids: CASSPSGGSSYEQYF. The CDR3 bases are TGCGCCAGCAGCCCTAGCGGGGGGAGCTCCTACGAGCAGTACTTC.

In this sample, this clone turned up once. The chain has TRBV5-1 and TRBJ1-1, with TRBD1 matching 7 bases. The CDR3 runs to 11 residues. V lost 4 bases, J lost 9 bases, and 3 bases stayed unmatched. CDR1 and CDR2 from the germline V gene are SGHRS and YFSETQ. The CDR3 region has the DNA TGCGCCAGCAGCCCAGGGGGGAAAGCTTTCTTT. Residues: CASSPGGKAFF.

The CDR3 is CSASRGATNEKLFF. The CDR3 region has the DNA TGCAGTGCTAGTAGAGGTGCAACTAATGAAAAACTGTTTTTT. This chain connects TRBV20-1 to TRBJ1-4; no firm D call. The CDR3 is made up of 14 amino acids. CDR1 is DFQATT, CDR2 SNEGSKA, per germline (reference sequence). V lost 3 bases and J lost 0, with 8 bases in between.

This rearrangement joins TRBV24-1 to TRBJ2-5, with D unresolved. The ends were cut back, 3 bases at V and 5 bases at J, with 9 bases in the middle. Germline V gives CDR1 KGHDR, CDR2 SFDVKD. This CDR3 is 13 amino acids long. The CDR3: CATSDLVSETQYF. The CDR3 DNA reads TGTGCCACCAGTGATCTCGTTAGTGAGACCCAGTACTTC.

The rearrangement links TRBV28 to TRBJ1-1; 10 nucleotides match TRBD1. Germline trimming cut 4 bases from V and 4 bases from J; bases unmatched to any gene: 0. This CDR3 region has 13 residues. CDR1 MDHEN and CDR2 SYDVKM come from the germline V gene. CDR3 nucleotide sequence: TGTGCCAGCAGTTGGACAGGGGGCACTGAAGCTTTCTTT. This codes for CASSWTGGTEAFF. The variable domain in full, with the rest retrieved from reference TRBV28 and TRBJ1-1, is DVKVTQSSRYLVKRTGEKVFLECVQDMDHENMFWYRQDPGLGLRLIYFSYDVKMKEKGDIPEGYSVSREKKERFSLILESASTNQTSMYLCASSWTGGTEAFFGQGTRLTVV.

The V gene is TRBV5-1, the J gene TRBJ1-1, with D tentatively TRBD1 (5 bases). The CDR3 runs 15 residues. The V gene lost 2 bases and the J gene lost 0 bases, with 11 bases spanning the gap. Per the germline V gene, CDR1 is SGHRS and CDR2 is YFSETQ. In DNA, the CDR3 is TGCGCCAGCAGCTTCCAGGGCCTAATGAACACTGAAGCTTTCTTT. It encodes CASSFQGLMNTEAFF.

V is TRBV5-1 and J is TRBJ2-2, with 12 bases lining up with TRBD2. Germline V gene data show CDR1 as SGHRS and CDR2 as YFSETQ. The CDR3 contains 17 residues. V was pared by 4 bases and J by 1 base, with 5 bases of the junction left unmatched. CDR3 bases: TGCGCCAGCAGCCCGGGACTAGCGGGCCGGAACACCGGGGAGCTGTTTTTT. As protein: CASSPGLAGRNTGELFF.

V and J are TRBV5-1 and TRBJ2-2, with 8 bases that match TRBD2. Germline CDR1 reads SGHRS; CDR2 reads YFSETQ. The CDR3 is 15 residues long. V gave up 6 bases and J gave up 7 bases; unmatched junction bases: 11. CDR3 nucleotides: TGCGCCAGCACCCCTAGCGGCGGGAGGATCGGGGAGCTGTTTTTT. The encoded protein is CASTPSGGRIGELFF.

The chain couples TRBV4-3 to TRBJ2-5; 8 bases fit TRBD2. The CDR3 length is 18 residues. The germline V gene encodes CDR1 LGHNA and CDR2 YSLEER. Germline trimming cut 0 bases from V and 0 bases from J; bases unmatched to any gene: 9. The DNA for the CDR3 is TGCGCCAGCAGCCAAGATTATGCGGCTAGCGGGTACCAAGAGACCCAGTACTTC. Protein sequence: CASSQDYAASGYQETQYF.

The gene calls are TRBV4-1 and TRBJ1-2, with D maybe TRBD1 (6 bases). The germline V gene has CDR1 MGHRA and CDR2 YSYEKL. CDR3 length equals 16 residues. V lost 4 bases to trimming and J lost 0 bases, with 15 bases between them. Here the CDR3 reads CASSPFLQGTNYGYTF. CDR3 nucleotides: TGCGCCAGCAGCCCCTTTCTACAGGGTACTAACTATGGCTACACCTTC.

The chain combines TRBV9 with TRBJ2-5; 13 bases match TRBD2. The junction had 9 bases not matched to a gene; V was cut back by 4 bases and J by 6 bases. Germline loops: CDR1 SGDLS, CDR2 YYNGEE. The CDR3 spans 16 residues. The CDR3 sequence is CASSPGLAGIGQTQYF. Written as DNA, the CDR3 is TGTGCCAGCAGCCCGGGACTAGCGGGGATTGGGCAGACCCAGTACTTC.

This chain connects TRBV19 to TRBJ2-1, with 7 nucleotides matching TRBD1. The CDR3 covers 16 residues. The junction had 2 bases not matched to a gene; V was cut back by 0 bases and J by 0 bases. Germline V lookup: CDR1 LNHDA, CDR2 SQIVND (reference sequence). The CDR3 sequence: CASSIEQGSSYNEQFF. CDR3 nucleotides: TGTGCCAGTAGTATAGAACAGGGGAGCTCCTACAATGAGCAGTTCTTC. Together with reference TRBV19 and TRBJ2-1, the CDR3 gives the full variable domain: DGGITQSPKYLFRKEGQNVTLSCEQNLNHDAMYWYRQDPGQGLRLIYYSQIVNDFQKGDIAEGYSVSREKKESFPLTVTSAQKNPTAFYLCASSIEQGSSYNEQFFGPGTRLTVL.

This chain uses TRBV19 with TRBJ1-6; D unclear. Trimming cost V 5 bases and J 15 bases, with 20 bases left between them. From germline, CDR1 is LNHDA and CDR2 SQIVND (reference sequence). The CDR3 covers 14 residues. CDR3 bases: TGTGCCAGTAGTCCACGCACTACTACACGGAACCTCCACTTT. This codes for CASSPRTTTRNLHF. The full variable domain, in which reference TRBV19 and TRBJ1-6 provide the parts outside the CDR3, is DGGITQSPKYLFRKEGQNVTLSCEQNLNHDAMYWYRQDPGQGLRLIYYSQIVNDFQKGDIAEGYSVSREKKESFPLTVTSAQKNPTAFYLCASSPRTTTRNLHFGNGTRLTVT.

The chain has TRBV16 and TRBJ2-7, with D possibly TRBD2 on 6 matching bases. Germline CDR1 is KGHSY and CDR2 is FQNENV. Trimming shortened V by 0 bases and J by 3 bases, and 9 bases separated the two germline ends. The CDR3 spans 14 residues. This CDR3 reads CASSQSAGFYEQYF. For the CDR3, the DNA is TGTGCCAGCAGCCAATCCGCGGGGTTCTACGAGCAGTACTTC.